Described below is a single T cell receptor (beta chain) sequence and its context. The antigen is undetermined. The record originates from a study of beta chain features in type 1 diabetes. Study-level points and caveats: It was not settled here whether HLA type affects TCRB rearrangement.

Every isolated RNA sample was fully reverse transcribed, so sequencing captured expressed TCRB transcripts. The table came from immunoSEQ multiplex PCR; TCRdb's copy has only in-frame clones and leaves some out. The sample holds 970,000 or so clones; roughly a sixth are singletons and the top ten take 0.02% to 0.03%. Germline CDR1 is SGDLS and CDR2 is YYNGEE. Trimming left V 0 bases short and J 2 bases short, with 10 bases between. The CDR3 covers 15 residues. This sequence joins TRBV9 and TRBJ2-3; tentative D call: TRBD1 (5 bases). The receptor was derived from a woman under 30 in good health. Specimen: naive CD4+ T cells from blood. CDR3 coding DNA: TGTGCCAGCAGCGTAGGGACAAAGTTCACAGATACGCAGTATTTT. It translates to CASSVGTKFTDTQYF. Complete variable domain (other parts from reference TRBV9 and TRBJ2-3): DSGVTQTPKHLITATGQRVTLRCSPRSGDLSVYWYQQSLDQGLQFLIQYYNGEERAKGNILERFSAQQFPDLHSELNLSSLELGDSALYFCASSVGTKFTDTQYFGPGTRLTVL.